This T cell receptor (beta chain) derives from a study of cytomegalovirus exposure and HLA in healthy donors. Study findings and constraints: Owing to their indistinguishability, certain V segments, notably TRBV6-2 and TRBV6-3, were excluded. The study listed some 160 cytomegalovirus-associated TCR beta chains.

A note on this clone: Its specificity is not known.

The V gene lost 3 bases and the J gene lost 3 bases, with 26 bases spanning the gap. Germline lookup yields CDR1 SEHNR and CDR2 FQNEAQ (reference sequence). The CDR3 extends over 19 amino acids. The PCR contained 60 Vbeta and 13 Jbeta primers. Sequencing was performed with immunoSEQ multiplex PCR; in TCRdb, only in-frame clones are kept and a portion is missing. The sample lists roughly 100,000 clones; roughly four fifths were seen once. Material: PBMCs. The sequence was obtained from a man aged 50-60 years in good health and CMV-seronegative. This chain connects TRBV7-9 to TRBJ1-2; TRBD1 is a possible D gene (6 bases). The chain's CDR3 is CASSFYPFLGAERYYGYTF. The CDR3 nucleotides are TGTGCCAGCAGCTTTTACCCCTTTTTGGGGGCTGAGAGGTACTATGGCTACACCTTC.